This T cell receptor (beta chain) was captured in a study of Ad26.COV2.S vaccination and SARS-CoV-2 variants. About the research overall: Donor had been placed in the Ad26.COV2.S arm of the COV1001 trial. In the study, Ad26.COV2.S was injected intramuscularly once, or twice 56 days apart. Regarding the study as a whole: Compared with placebo recipients, vaccine recipients had higher spike-specific TCR breadth.

Method: immunoSEQ multiplex PCR; TCRdb's copy keeps in-frame clones and lacks some. The sample comprises around 270,000 clones, 87% of which are singletons, and approximately 3% rests with the top ten. This sample's treatment: roughly 19 received Ad26.COV2.S at low or high dose, single or two shots; about 5 received placebo; per-sample allocation not given. Samples came from day 63 after the first vaccine or placebo injection. A word on this clone: Its target is not known.

The source of this sequence is a person aged 18-65 years who received the Ad26.COV2.S COVID-19 vaccine or a placebo. The specimen comprised peripheral blood, sampled in a trial of Ad26.COV2.S vaccine versus placebo.

CDR3: CASSPRQGRVALVTGELFF. In DNA form, the CDR3 reads TGTGCCAGCAGCCCGAGACAGGGGCGAGTTGCTCTGGTCACCGGGGAGCTGTTTTTT. V usage is TRBV14 and J usage is TRBJ2-2, with 8 nucleotides matching TRBD1. Per the germline V gene, CDR1 is SGHDN and CDR2 is FVKESK. Trimming cost V 4 bases and J 4 bases; bases outside gene matches: 17. This CDR3 comprises 19 residues.